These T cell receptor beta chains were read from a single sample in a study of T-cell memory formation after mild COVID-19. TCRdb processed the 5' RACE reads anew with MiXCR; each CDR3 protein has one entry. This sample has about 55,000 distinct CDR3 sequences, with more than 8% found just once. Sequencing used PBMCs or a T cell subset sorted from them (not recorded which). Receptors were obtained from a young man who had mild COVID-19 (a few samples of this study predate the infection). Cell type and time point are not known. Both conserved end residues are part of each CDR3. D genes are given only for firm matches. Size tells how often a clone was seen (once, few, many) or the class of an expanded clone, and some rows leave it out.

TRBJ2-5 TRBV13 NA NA CASSLVRGETQYF TGTGCCAGCAGCTTAGTGCGCGGCGAGACCCAGTACTTC
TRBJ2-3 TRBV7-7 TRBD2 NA CASSLTSGVTDTQYF TGTGCTAGCAGCTTGACTAGCGGGGTAACAGATACGCAGTATTTT
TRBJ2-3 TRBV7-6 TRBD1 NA CASSLAGTGLINPDTQYF TGTGCCAGCAGCTTGGCCGGGACAGGGTTGATTAATCCAGATACGCAGTATTTT
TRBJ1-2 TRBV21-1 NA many CASPRSPGAAYGYTF TGTGCCAGCCCGCGCTCGCCAGGGGCCGCCTATGGCTACACCTTC
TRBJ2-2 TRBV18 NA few CASSPLSFEGELFF TGTGCCAGCTCACCGTTGAGCTTCGAGGGGGAGCTGTTTTTT
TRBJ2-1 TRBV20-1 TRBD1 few CSACPARTGFNEQFF TGCAGTGCCTGTCCCGCAAGGACAGGGTTCAATGAGCAGTTCTTC
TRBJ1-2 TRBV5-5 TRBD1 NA CASSSSPGTGGDGYTF TGTGCCAGCAGCTCGTCCCCCGGGACAGGGGGCGATGGCTACACCTTC
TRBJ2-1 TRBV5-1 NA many CASSSGPYNEQFF TGCGCCAGCAGCTCGGGACCTTACAATGAGCAGTTCTTC
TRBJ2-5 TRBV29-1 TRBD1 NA CSVRRGTGRQETQYF TGCAGCGTCCGGCGGGGGACAGGGAGGCAAGAGACCCAGTACTTC
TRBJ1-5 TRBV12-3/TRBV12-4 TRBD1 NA CASSPGQGADQPQHF TGTGCCAGCAGTCCCGGACAGGGGGCCGATCAGCCCCAGCATTTT
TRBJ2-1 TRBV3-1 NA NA CASSHRYNEQFF TGTGCCAGCAGCCACAGATACAATGAGCAGTTCTTC
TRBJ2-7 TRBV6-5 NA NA CASSSRSRGADEQYF TGTGCCAGCAGTTCTCGATCCCGGGGTGCTGACGAGCAGTACTTC
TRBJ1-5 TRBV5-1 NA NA CASSTGRDQPQHF TGCGCCAGCTCGACAGGTCGGGATCAGCCCCAGCATTTT
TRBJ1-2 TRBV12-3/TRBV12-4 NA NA CASSFPGSYTF TGTGCCAGCAGTTTTCCGGGGAGCTACACCTTC
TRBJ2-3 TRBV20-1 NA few CSAPPGTLSSRTDTQYF TGCAGTGCTCCCCCTGGGACTCTATCGTCCCGCACAGATACGCAGTATTTT
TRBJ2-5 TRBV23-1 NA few CASSTPQDLGGRETQYF TGCGCCAGCAGTACGCCCCAGGACCTAGGGGGGCGAGAGACCCAGTACTTC
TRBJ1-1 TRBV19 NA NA CASSIDPPGRYTEAFF TGTGCCAGTAGTATAGATCCCCCAGGGCGGTACACTGAAGCTTTCTTT
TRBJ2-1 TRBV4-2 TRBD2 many CASSHGTSGDNEQFF TGTGCCAGCAGCCACGGGACTAGCGGGGACAATGAGCAGTTCTTC
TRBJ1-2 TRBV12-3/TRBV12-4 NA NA CASSTGARGYTF TGTGCCAGCAGCACAGGAGCGCGGGGCTACACCTTC
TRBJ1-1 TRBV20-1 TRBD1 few CSAVQGAWAFF TGCAGTGCTGTTCAGGGGGCGTGGGCTTTCTTT
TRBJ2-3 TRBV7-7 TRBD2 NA CASSRLAGGLTDTQYF TGTGCTAGCAGCAGACTAGCGGGTGGGCTCACAGATACGCAGTATTTT
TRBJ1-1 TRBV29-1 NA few CSVAHSDTEAFF TGCAGCGTTGCGCACTCGGACACTGAAGCTTTCTTT
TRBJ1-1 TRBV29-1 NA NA CSVEGGGMAEAFF TGCAGCGTTGAAGGGGGGGGAATGGCTGAAGCTTTCTTT
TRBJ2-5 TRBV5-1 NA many CASSLGTTQETQYF TGCGCCAGCAGCTTGGGGACAACGCAAGAGACCCAGTACTTC
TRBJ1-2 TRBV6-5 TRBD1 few CASRSGTEYGYTF TGTGCCAGCAGGTCCGGGACAGAATATGGCTACACCTTC
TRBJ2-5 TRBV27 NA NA CASGRRGQTQYF TGTGCCAGTGGACGGAGGGGGCAGACCCAGTACTTC
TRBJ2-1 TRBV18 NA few CASSPPVLHNEQFF TGTGCCAGCTCACCACCGGTGCTCCACAATGAGCAGTTCTTC
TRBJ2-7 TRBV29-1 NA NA CSVRQGLYEQYF TGCAGCGTTCGTCAGGGGCTGTACGAGCAGTACTTC
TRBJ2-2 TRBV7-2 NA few CASSRGHSTGELFF TGTGCCAGCAGCCGCGGACACAGCACCGGGGAGCTGTTTTTT
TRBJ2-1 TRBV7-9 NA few CASSLGETGWGYNEQFF TGTGCCAGCAGCTTAGGTGAGACAGGCTGGGGGTACAATGAGCAGTTCTTC
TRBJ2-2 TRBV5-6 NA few CASSPTTRVSTGELFF TGTGCCAGCTCGCCGACGACGCGGGTTAGCACCGGGGAGCTGTTTTTT
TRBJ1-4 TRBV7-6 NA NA CASSPDAEKLFF TGTGCCAGCAGCCCGGACGCTGAAAAACTGTTTTTT
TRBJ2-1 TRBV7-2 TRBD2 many CASSQLAGAGRGQFF TGTGCCAGCAGTCAACTAGCGGGGGCCGGACGGGGGCAGTTCTTC
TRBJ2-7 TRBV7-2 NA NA CASSTSQGIGYEQYF TGTGCCAGCAGCACAAGTCAGGGGATAGGCTACGAGCAGTACTTC
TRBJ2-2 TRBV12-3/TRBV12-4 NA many CANQDSNTGELFF TGTGCCAACCAAGACTCGAACACCGGGGAGCTGTTTTTT
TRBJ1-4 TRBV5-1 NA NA CASSLAGAGEKLFF TGCGCCAGCAGCTTGGCGGGGGCGGGGGAAAAACTGTTTTTT
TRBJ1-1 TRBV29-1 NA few CSVERPGSWSEAFF TGCAGCGTTGAAAGGCCAGGGAGTTGGTCTGAAGCTTTCTTT
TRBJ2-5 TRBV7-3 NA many CASSGGPGETQYF TGTGCCAGCAGCGGGGGGCCGGGTGAGACCCAGTACTTC
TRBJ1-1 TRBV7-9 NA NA CASSLVADTEAFF TGTGCCAGCAGCTTAGTTGCGGACACTGAAGCCTTCTTT
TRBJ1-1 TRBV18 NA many CASSPMTVEAFF TGTGCCAGCTCACCCATGACAGTTGAAGCTTTCTTT
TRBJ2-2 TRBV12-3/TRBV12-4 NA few CASSRKTATTNTGELFF TGTGCCAGCAGTCGTAAGACAGCCACCACGAACACCGGGGAGCTGTTTTTT
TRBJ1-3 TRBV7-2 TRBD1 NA CASSLERGLGNTIYF TGTGCCAGCAGCTTAGAGAGGGGGCTGGGAAACACCATATATTTT
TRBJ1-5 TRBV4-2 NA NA CASSQAPLLGQPQHF TGTGCCAGCAGCCAAGCTCCCCTTTTGGGTCAGCCCCAGCATTTT
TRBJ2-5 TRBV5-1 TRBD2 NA CASSPGTSGGETQYF TGCGCCAGCAGCCCGGGGACTAGCGGGGGTGAGACCCAGTACTTC
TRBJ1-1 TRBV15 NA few CATSRGGDNTEAFF TGTGCCACCAGCAGAGGCGGGGATAACACTGAAGCTTTCTTT
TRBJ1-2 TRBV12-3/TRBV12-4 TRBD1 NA CASSLEGAVGYTF TGTGCCAGCAGTTTAGAGGGGGCAGTAGGCTACACCTTC
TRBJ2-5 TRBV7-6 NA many CASSPYDTGRETQYF TGTGCCAGCAGCCCATACGACACTGGTCGGGAGACCCAGTACTTC
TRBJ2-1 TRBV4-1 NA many CASSRPTVSSYNEQFF TGCGCCAGCAGCCGTCCGACAGTGAGCTCCTACAATGAGCAGTTCTTC
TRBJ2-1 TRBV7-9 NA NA CASSPPGNSWNEQFF TGTGCCAGCAGCCCCCCGGGGAACAGTTGGAATGAGCAGTTCTTC
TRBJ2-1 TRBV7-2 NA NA CASSLGRGSTYNEQFF TGTGCCAGCAGCTTAGGTCGGGGCTCCACCTACAATGAGCAGTTCTTC
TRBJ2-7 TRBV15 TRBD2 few CATSRLRGDEQYF TGTGCCACCAGCAGACTGCGGGGGGACGAGCAGTACTTC
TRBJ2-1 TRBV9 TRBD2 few CASSVVGTSGPLHNEQFF TGTGCCAGCAGCGTAGTAGGGACTAGCGGTCCCCTTCACAATGAGCAGTTCTTC
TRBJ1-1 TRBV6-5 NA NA CASRDRVQGGTEAFF TGTGCCAGCAGGGATCGGGTGCAGGGAGGCACTGAAGCTTTCTTT
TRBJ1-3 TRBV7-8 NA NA CASSLVGGSSGNTIYF TGTGCCAGCAGCCTTGTGGGCGGGAGCTCTGGAAACACCATATATTTT
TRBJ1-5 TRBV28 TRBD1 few CASSSRQGGSNQPQHF TGTGCCAGCAGCTCAAGACAGGGGGGAAGCAATCAGCCCCAGCATTTT
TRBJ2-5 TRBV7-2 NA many CASSIVWQAGQYF TGTGCCAGCAGTATTGTATGGCAGGCAGGGCAGTACTTC
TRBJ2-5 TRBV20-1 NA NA CSAKRGRQETQYF TGCAGTGCTAAACGGGGACGCCAAGAGACCCAGTACTTC